One and the same sample provided the 28 T cell receptor beta chains below, sequenced in a study of CD8 T cells in ankylosing spondylitis. Study findings and constraints: Typical of ankylosing spondylitis blood, it appeared, was a TCR beta motif of several highly homologous variants.

One entry per CDR3 protein results from TCRdb running MiXCR on the 5' RACE reads. The sample lists about 450,000 distinct CDR3 sequences, more than 25% seen once, with roughly 0.9% in the top ten. Their antigen targets remain unknown. The sequenced sample was blood, either unsorted or a sorted T cell fraction (not recorded which). The source is a male donor with ankylosing spondylitis.

Only a few counts were recorded for this clonotype. The J gene is TRBJ2-7, the V gene TRBV24-1, with 7 bases aligning to TRBD2. V lost 2 bases and J lost 6; bases outside the gene matches: 18. The CDR3 consists of 18 residues. CDR1 KGHDR and CDR2 SFDVKD come from the germline V gene. The CDR3 here is CATSDSSSGGGPLGEQYF. DNA of the CDR3: TGTGCCACCAGTGATTCAAGTTCGGGGGGAGGGCCTCTAGGCGAGCAGTACTTC.

The V call is TRBV5-1, the J call TRBJ2-3; no clear D. Looked up from germline, CDR1 is SGHRS and CDR2 is YFSETQ. V was trimmed by 4 bases and J by 4 bases, leaving 7 bases between them. The CDR3 is made up of 12 amino acids. The CDR3 sequence: CASSPYSDTQYF. The CDR3 DNA reads as TGCGCCAGCAGCCCTTACTCAGATACGCAGTATTTT. The full variable domain, its missing parts supplied by reference TRBV5-1 and TRBJ2-3, is KAGVTQTPRYLIKTRGQQVTLSCSPISGHRSVSWYQQTPGQGLQFLFEYFSETQRNKGNFPGRFSGRQFSNSRSEMNVSTLELGDSALYLCASSPYSDTQYFGPGTRLTVL.

This clonotype was counted only a few times. The chain employs TRBV7-2 and TRBJ2-2, with TRBD2 as a possible D gene (6 bases). CDR3 length equals 14 residues. With 4 bases removed from V and 6 bases from J, the gap between germline ends came to 12 bases. Germline-derived CDR1 and CDR2 are SGHTA and FQGNSA. The CDR3 loop reads CASSSSRDSGELFF. The CDR3 DNA reads TGTGCCAGCAGCTCGTCCAGGGACTCCGGGGAGCTGTTTTTT.

The chain couples TRBV7-9 to TRBJ1-4, with D hard to call. The V gene lost 2 bases and the J gene lost 7 bases, with 20 bases spanning the gap. Germline values: CDR1 SEHNR, CDR2 FQNEAQ (reference sequence). This CDR3 is built from 17 residues. The CDR3 spells CASSLLRSGGFLEKLFF. CDR3 sequence (DNA): TGTGCCAGCAGCTTATTACGGTCGGGCGGCTTCCTTGAAAAACTGTTTTTT. The variable domain in full, with the rest retrieved from reference TRBV7-9 and TRBJ1-4, is DTGVSQNPRHKITKRGQNVTFRCDPISEHNRLYWYRQTLGQGPEFLTYFQNEAQLEKSRLLSDRFSAERPKGSFSTLEIQRTEQGDSAMYLCASSLLRSGGFLEKLFFGSGTQLSVL.

The chain couples TRBV18 to TRBJ2-3; D uncertain. V shed 3 bases and J shed 0 bases, with 10 bases lying between them. This CDR3 is built from 15 residues. Per germline, CDR1 KGHSH and CDR2 LQKENI. The CDR3, as DNA: TGTGCCAGCTCACCCTCTCTATATAGCACAGATACGCAGTATTTT. Amino acid sequence: CASSPSLYSTDTQYF.

V and J are TRBV7-9 and TRBJ2-3, with 7 bases matching TRBD2. V lost 5 bases, J lost 7 bases, and 12 bases stayed unmatched. This CDR3 has 15 residues. Germline loops: CDR1 SEHNR, CDR2 FQNEAQ (reference sequence). The CDR3 DNA follows: TGTGCCAGCAGCACAGACGGTCTAGCGGAACATACGCAGTATTTT. This sequence encodes CASSTDGLAEHTQYF. Combining the CDR3 with reference TRBV7-9 and TRBJ2-3 gives the whole variable domain DTGVSQNPRHKITKRGQNVTFRCDPISEHNRLYWYRQTLGQGPEFLTYFQNEAQLEKSRLLSDRFSAERPKGSFSTLEIQRTEQGDSAMYLCASSTDGLAEHTQYFGPGTRLTVL.

This clonotype came up many times. The V call is TRBV29-1, the J call TRBJ2-7; 7 bases align to TRBD1. CDR1 is SQVTM and CDR2 is ANQGSEA in the germline V gene. CDR3 length: 15 amino acids. The trim removed 3 bases at V and 4 bases at J, leaving 12 bases unmatched. The CDR3 nucleotides are TGCAGCGTTGAGGGCGCGGACAGGACACCTTACGAGCAGTACTTC. Protein: CSVEGADRTPYEQYF.

The table lists this clonotype with a few counts. The rearrangement links TRBV12-3 or TRBV12-4 to TRBJ1-4, with no clear D. This CDR3 is 14 amino acids long. V was clipped by 5 bases and J by 3 bases, with 10 bases between them. CDR3 nucleotide sequence: TGTGCCAGCAGTATCGGGCCGGCTAATGAAAAACTGTTTTTT. It specifies CASSIGPANEKLFF.

The chain employs TRBV20-1 and TRBJ2-1; D call uncertain. CDR1 DFQATT and CDR2 SNEGSKA come from the germline V gene (reference sequence). This CDR3 comprises 11 residues. V was shortened by 5 bases and J by 5 bases, with 7 bases between the two germline ends. The CDR3 DNA sequence: TGCAGTGCTGATGGACACAATGAGCAGTTCTTC. Amino acids: CSADGHNEQFF.

The V gene is TRBV28, the J gene TRBJ1-5, with 8 nucleotides matching TRBD1. The ends lost 5 bases at V and 7 bases at J; junction bases unmatched: 13. The CDR3 contains 16 residues. Germline V gives CDR1 MDHEN, CDR2 SYDVKM. The CDR3 DNA sequence: TGTGCCAGCAGTCCGAGTAGCGGGACAGGTGGACAGCCCCAGCATTTT. It codes for CASSPSSGTGGQPQHF.

This chain joins TRBV7-8 and TRBJ1-1; D is uncertain. Deletions cut 4 bases from V and 3 bases from J, with 12 bases between. Looked up from germline, CDR1 is SGHVS and CDR2 is FQNEAQ. The CDR3 consists of 14 residues. The CDR3 DNA reads as TGTGCCAGCAGCTGGACCTCGAGGGACACTGAAGCTTTCTTT. It encodes CASSWTSRDTEAFF.

This sequence joins TRBV5-1 and TRBJ2-1; the match to TRBD1 covers 7 bases. V lost 0 bases, J lost 8 bases, and 2 bases stayed unmatched. The CDR3 length is 13 residues. Germline V CDR1 and CDR2: SGHRS, YFSETQ. This CDR3 reads CASSLDRGYEQFF. The CDR3 region has the DNA TGCGCCAGCAGCTTGGACAGGGGCTATGAGCAGTTCTTC. Full variable domain (missing parts from reference TRBV5-1 and TRBJ2-1): KAGVTQTPRYLIKTRGQQVTLSCSPISGHRSVSWYQQTPGQGLQFLFEYFSETQRNKGNFPGRFSGRQFSNSRSEMNVSTLELGDSALYLCASSLDRGYEQFFGPGTRLTVL.

The V gene is TRBV20-1, the J gene TRBJ2-7; 9 nucleotides align to TRBD2. J lost 3 bases, V lost 5 bases, and 5 bases had no gene match. The CDR3 length is 13 residues. Germline CDR1 DFQATT, CDR2 SNEGSKA (reference sequence). The CDR3 DNA reads TGCAGTGCTTCCGGGACTAGCTTCTACGAGCAGTACTTC. Translating it yields CSASGTSFYEQYF.

The rearrangement uses TRBV20-1 and TRBJ1-5, with 7 bases matching TRBD1. V lost 6 bases to trimming and J lost 0 bases; unmatched junction nucleotides: 5. This CDR3 is built from 14 residues. The V gene's germline CDR1 is DFQATT and CDR2 SNEGSKA (reference sequence). CDR3 in DNA: TGCAGTGCGCCGACAGGGAATAGCAATCAGCCCCAGCATTTT. It codes for CSAPTGNSNQPQHF.

This clonotype showed up just a few times. The rearrangement joins TRBV5-8 to TRBJ1-4; perhaps TRBD1 as D (6 bases). The CDR3 consists of 15 residues. In germline, CDR1 is SGHTS, CDR2 YDEGEE. V lost 4 bases, J lost 5 bases, and 15 bases lay in between. Here the CDR3 DNA reads TGTGCCAGCAGCCTTGCGGGGGGCCTCAATGAAAAACTGTTTTTT. This translates into CASSLAGGLNEKLFF.

The J gene is TRBJ1-1, the V gene TRBV5-1; D not certain. The length of the CDR3 is 13 residues. Germline lookup yields CDR1 SGHRS and CDR2 YFSETQ. V was pared by 1 base and J by 9 bases, with 13 bases between. The CDR3 spells CASSLTQADQAFF. The DNA for the CDR3 is TGCGCCAGCAGCTTGACTCAGGCCGACCAAGCTTTCTTT. The whole variable domain, remainder taken from reference TRBV5-1 and TRBJ1-1, is KAGVTQTPRYLIKTRGQQVTLSCSPISGHRSVSWYQQTPGQGLQFLFEYFSETQRNKGNFPGRFSGRQFSNSRSEMNVSTLELGDSALYLCASSLTQADQAFFGQGTRLTVV.

This clonotype was recorded many times. This chain joins TRBV7-2 and TRBJ2-1, with D perhaps TRBD1 (5 bases). CDR3 size: 15 residues. Between the trimmed V and J ends, which lost 1 base and 2 bases, there was a span of 9 bases. Germline lookup yields CDR1 SGHTA and CDR2 FQGNSA. The CDR3 coding sequence is TGTGCCAGCAGCTTAGACCAGGGAACCTACAATGAGCAGTTCTTC. It encodes CASSLDQGTYNEQFF.

This clonotype occurred a few times. The rearrangement links TRBV27 to TRBJ2-4; D is possibly TRBD2 (6 bases). The CDR3 sequence is 16 residues long. Germline V CDR1 and CDR2: MNHEY, SMNVEV (reference sequence). Trimming shortened V by 5 bases and J by 6 bases, and 20 bases separated the two germline ends. In DNA, the CDR3 is TGTGCCAGCAGTCCCCCGGTCCCGACCGGGGGAAACATTCAGTACTTC. It yields the protein CASSPPVPTGGNIQYF.

A few counts support this clonotype. J is TRBJ2-3 and V is TRBV20-1; the match to TRBD2 covers 16 bases. The CDR3 length is 19 residues. CDR1 and CDR2 (germline): DFQATT, SNEGSKA (reference sequence). V dropped 0 bases and J dropped 2; count of bases not matched to a gene: 8. The CDR3 DNA follows: TGCAGTGCTAGAGAGGGGGGGACTAGCGGGAGGGCCGACACAGATACGCAGTATTTT. It is translated as CSAREGGTSGRADTDTQYF.

V gene TRBV11-1 combines with J gene TRBJ2-1; 9 bases are shared with TRBD2. This CDR3 is 18 amino acids long. The V gene end was trimmed by 1 base and the J gene end by 5 bases; junction bases not matched to a gene: 12. Germline values: CDR1 SGHAT, CDR2 FQDESV (reference sequence). CDR3 coding DNA: TGTGCCAGCAGCTTAGTATATTCGTCGCGACTAGCGGACAATGAGCAGTTCTTC. It yields the protein CASSLVYSSRLADNEQFF. The full variable domain, with the rest looked up from reference TRBV11-1 and TRBJ2-1, is EAEVAQSPRYKITEKSQAVAFWCDPISGHATLYWYRQILGQGPELLVQFQDESVVDDSQLPKDRFSAERLKGVDSTLKIQPAELGDSAMYLCASSLVYSSRLADNEQFFGPGTRLTVL.

The chain couples TRBV7-8 to TRBJ2-1; D unclear. Germline CDR1 is SGHVS and CDR2 is FQNEAQ. The V end lost 4 bases, the J end lost 4 bases, and 14 bases lay between the germline ends. The CDR3 totals 15 residues. As DNA, the CDR3 is TGTGCCAGCAGCTCCGGTCGGATCTCTTACAATGAGCAGTTCTTC. It codes for CASSSGRISYNEQFF.

This clonotype was seen a few times. The V and J genes are TRBV19 and TRBJ1-5, with a weak D call TRBD1 (5 bases). The length of the CDR3 is 15 residues. Per germline, CDR1 LNHDA and CDR2 SQIVND (reference sequence). V was trimmed by 1 base and J by 3 bases, leaving 10 bases between them. CDR3 amino acids: CASSIGGRINQPQHF. The CDR3 bases are TGTGCCAGTAGTATAGGGGGACGGATCAATCAGCCCCAGCATTTT.

This clonotype has a handful of counts. The gene calls are TRBV19 and TRBJ1-1; maybe TRBD1 (6 bases). The V gene lost 1 base and the J gene lost 3 bases, with 9 bases spanning the gap. CDR1 and CDR2 from the germline V gene are LNHDA and SQIVND (reference sequence). CDR3 length equals 14 residues. DNA for the CDR3: TGTGCCAGTAGTATAGTAGGGGGGCACACTGAAGCTTTCTTT. Protein sequence: CASSIVGGHTEAFF. The full variable domain, in which reference TRBV19 and TRBJ1-1 provide the parts outside the CDR3, is DGGITQSPKYLFRKEGQNVTLSCEQNLNHDAMYWYRQDPGQGLRLIYYSQIVNDFQKGDIAEGYSVSREKKESFPLTVTSAQKNPTAFYLCASSIVGGHTEAFFGQGTRLTVV.

This clonotype was picked up a small number of times. The chain joins TRBV5-1 to TRBJ2-1; either TRBD1 or TRBD2 may supply D (5 bases each). Trimming removed 4 bases from V and 0 bases from J, with 8 bases in between. CDR3 length equals 14 residues. Per the germline V gene, CDR1 is SGHRS and CDR2 is YFSETQ. The CDR3 coding sequence is TGCGCCAGCAGCGGGGGACCCTCCTACAATGAGCAGTTCTTC. It yields the protein CASSGGPSYNEQFF.

V gene TRBV6-1 combines with J gene TRBJ1-1; a weak D match, TRBD1 (5 bases). The CDR3 is 13 amino acids. With 2 bases removed from V and 8 bases from J, the gap between germline ends came to 12 bases. Germline V gene lookup returns CDR1 MNHNS and CDR2 SASEGT. The CDR3 protein is CASSEIRGTEAFF. The DNA for the CDR3 is TGTGCCAGCAGTGAAATAAGGGGCACGGAAGCTTTCTTT.

V usage is TRBV3-1 and J usage is TRBJ2-1, with a tentative D call TRBD2 (5 bases). CDR3 size: 14 residues. The ends were cut back, 0 bases at V and 15 bases at J, with 18 bases in the middle. In germline, CDR1 is LGHDT, CDR2 YNNKEL (reference sequence). CDR3 sequence: CASSQEPGSPGRFF. The CDR3 DNA is TGTGCCAGCAGCCAAGAACCGGGGTCCCCCGGCCGGTTCTTC.

The chain recombines TRBV20-1 with TRBJ2-7; TRBD1 might be the D (5 bases). Looked up from germline, CDR1 is DFQATT and CDR2 is SNEGSKA (reference sequence). V lost 4 bases and J 4 bases, leaving 11 bases between the germline ends. This CDR3 comprises 12 residues. The CDR3: CSAIQRGYEQYF. The CDR3 coding sequence is TGCAGTGCTATCCAAAGGGGATACGAGCAGTACTTC.

The chain couples TRBV20-1 to TRBJ1-4; D perhaps matches TRBD1 (5 bases). V gave up 5 bases and J gave up 0 bases, with 13 bases separating them. The CDR3 length is 15 residues. Germline V CDR1 and CDR2: DFQATT, SNEGSKA (reference sequence). CDR3 sequence: CSAQAGIATNEKLFF. DNA for the CDR3: TGCAGTGCTCAGGCAGGGATTGCAACTAATGAAAAACTGTTTTTT.